This TCR beta chain was found in a study of human T cells and chemical hapten exposure. Noted time point: patch test 1, 2 weeks after DPC sensitization. Noted treatment: therapeutic diphenylcyclopropenone sensitization with weekly scalp DPC. This clonotype was seen more than once but under ten times. What it binds is unknown. In TCRdb, the RACE reads were re-called with MiXCR into one record per CDR3 protein. This sample yields about 380,000 distinct CDR3 sequences, of which roughly 4.8% are seen a single time; roughly 2.4% belongs to the top ten. Germline CDR1 reads MNHEY; CDR2 reads SVGEGT. Between the trimmed V and J ends, which lost 4 bases and 6 bases, there was a span of 11 bases. This CDR3 comprises 13 residues. The study's findings and limits: Expanded TCRs showed more large CDR3 clusters than pre-sensitization or healthy control sets.

The sequenced sample was whole blood, obtained in connection with sensitization to the hapten diphenylcyclopropenone (DPC). V is TRBV6-2 or TRBV6-3 and J is TRBJ2-3, with a tentative D call TRBD2 (5 bases). This receptor was obtained from a woman between 50 and 59 years old with alopecia areata. Some clones in this sample may be carry-over from other donors' samples. CDR3 nucleotide sequence: TGTGCCAGCAGTTGGAGGACTCATGATACGCAGTATTTT. It yields the protein CASSWRTHDTQYF.